Listed below are T cell receptor beta chains from one sample, sequenced in a study of blood T cell repertoires in COVID-19. The method was immunoSEQ multiplex PCR; TCRdb's version includes in-frame clones alone and lacks a portion of them. The sample has under 250,000 clones, over 80% seen once. Sequenced material: peripheral blood. Every receptor here comes from a man aged 35 to 55 with acute or convalescent COVID-19. Both conserved end residues are part of each CDR3. Fields, in order: clone size, D gene, V gene, J gene, CDR3 protein, CDR3 DNA. A D gene is named only where the DNA matches it firmly. Some rows mark clone size as missing; the rest say once, few, many or name a class of expanded clone.

.	TRBD1	TRBV10-3	TRBJ1-5	CAISADRGDQPQHF	TGTGCCATCAGTGCGGACAGGGGTGATCAGCCCCAGCATTTT
.	TRBD1	TRBV6-6	TRBJ2-2	CASSSRQGPGELFF	TGTGCCAGCAGTTCCCGACAGGGCCCCGGGGAGCTGTTTTTT
.	TRBD1	TRBV27	TRBJ2-7	CASSRPIGTGTFEQYF	TGTGCCAGCAGTAGGCCCATCGGGACAGGGACGTTCGAGCAGTACTTC
.	.	TRBV12-5	TRBJ1-1	CASGLGAEAFF	TGTGCTAGTGGTTTAGGGGCTGAAGCTTTCTTT
.	TRBD2	TRBV4-3	TRBJ2-1	CASSQDSGRVLGEQFF	TGCGCCAGCAGCCAAGATAGCGGGAGGGTTTTAGGTGAGCAGTTCTTC
.	TRBD2	TRBV11-2	TRBJ2-2	CASSLGGGGPAGELFF	TGTGCCAGCAGCTTGGGTGGGGGAGGGCCGGCCGGGGAGCTGTTTTTT
.	TRBD1	TRBV16	TRBJ1-1	CASSQLGQGGTEAFF	TGTGCCAGCAGCCAATTGGGACAGGGCGGGACTGAAGCTTTCTTT
.	.	TRBV12-3/TRBV12-4	TRBJ2-2	CASDSLNTGELFF	TGTGCCAGTGACAGCCTCAACACCGGGGAGCTGTTTTTT
.	.	TRBV2	TRBJ1-5	CASSGQQVDQPQHF	TGTGCCAGCAGCGGACAACAGGTCGATCAGCCCCAGCATTTT
.	.	TRBV19	TRBJ1-1	CASSTVDISNTEAFF	TGTGCCAGTAGTACTGTGGACATCTCGAACACTGAAGCTTTCTTT
many	TRBD2	TRBV19	TRBJ2-7	CASSLRLAGEYEQYF	TGTGCCAGTAGTCTCAGACTAGCGGGAGAATACGAGCAGTACTTC
.	.	TRBV7-6	TRBJ2-7	CASSLGRDPYEQYF	TGTGCCAGCAGCTTAGGTCGGGATCCCTACGAGCAGTACTTC
.	.	TRBV21-1	TRBJ2-5	CASSKYRGETQYF	TGTGCCAGCAGCAAATACAGGGGGGAGACCCAGTACTTC
once	.	TRBV29-1	TRBJ2-5	CSVAGETQYF	TGCAGCGTTGCGGGGGAGACCCAGTACTTC
.	.	TRBV3-1/TRBV3-2	TRBJ1-1	CASSQVRSGNTEAFF	TGTGCCAGCAGCCAAGTGAGGTCGGGGAACACTGAAGCTTTCTTT
.	.	TRBV5-4	TRBJ1-1	CASSFGGRHTEAFF	TGTGCCAGCAGCTTTGGGGGGAGGCACACTGAAGCTTTCTTT
.	TRBD1	TRBV5-5	TRBJ2-1	CASSLYTGGPYNEQFF	TGTGCCAGCAGCTTGTACACAGGGGGCCCCTACAATGAGCAGTTCTTC
.	TRBD2	TRBV27	TRBJ2-5	CASSRGELKETQYF	TGTGCCAGCAGCCGGGGGGAGCTTAAGGAGACCCAGTACTTC
.	TRBD1	TRBV6-5	TRBJ2-1	CASRAPGQTYNEQFF	TGTGCCAGCAGAGCCCCGGGACAGACTTACAATGAGCAGTTCTTC
.	TRBD2	TRBV5-1	TRBJ2-7	CASSSRGGYEQYF	TGCGCCAGCAGCTCCCGGGGGGGCTACGAGCAGTACTTC
few	TRBD2	TRBV3-1/TRBV3-2	TRBJ2-5	CASSLGSSGRPGERQTQYF	TGTGCCAGCAGCCTCGGTTCTAGCGGGAGGCCCGGGGAACGGCAGACCCAGTACTTC
.	TRBD2	TRBV2	TRBJ2-7	CASSEGLAGGSEQYF	TGTGCCAGCAGTGAAGGACTAGCGGGAGGTTCGGAGCAGTACTTC
.	.	TRBV4-3	TRBJ1-1	CASSQDVRTGNTEAFF	TGCGCCAGCAGCCAAGACGTAAGAACAGGGAACACTGAAGCTTTCTTT
.	.	TRBV4-1	TRBJ1-1	CASSQDLLSGFGTEAFF	TGCGCCAGCAGCCAAGATCTATTGTCTGGGTTCGGGACTGAAGCTTTCTTT
.	TRBD1	TRBV7-2	TRBJ1-6	CASSWDRTNSPLHF	TGTGCCAGCAGCTGGGACAGGACTAATTCACCCCTCCACTTT
.	.	TRBV6-6	TRBJ2-7	CASSLNRGAYSSYEQYF	TGTGCCAGCAGTCTTAACCGGGGGGCCTATTCCAGCTACGAGCAGTACTTC
.	.	TRBV15	TRBJ1-2	CATSRGVYSGETDGYTF	TGTGCCACCAGCAGAGGTGTCTATTCGGGGGAGACTGATGGCTACACCTTC